This entry is about one T cell receptor beta chain. The antigen remains undetermined. Healthy donors had no documented immune events, such as infections, while sampled. V shed 7 bases and J 0 bases; nucleotides not matched to a gene: 3. The CDR3 consists of 15 residues. Germline CDR1 and CDR2: LNHDA and SQIVND (reference sequence). The data were obtained in a study of identifying expanded T cells in peripheral blood. Study-level findings and limits: Differentially abundant clones: around 1.1 between replicates, just under 17 at roughly 15 days, approximately 18 at four. Variance in clone template counts between approximately two-week samples significantly increased with total template count across all healthy donors.

Sequencing was performed with immunoSEQ multiplex PCR; in TCRdb, only in-frame clones are kept and a portion is missing. This table has around 50,000 clones, approximately 89% appearing once. Input material: blood. The rearrangement uses TRBV19 and TRBJ2-2, with 9 positions matching TRBD2. The TCR sequence derives from a person aged 18 to 69 in good health. CDR3 protein: CASNPSGANTGELFF. The CDR3 nucleotides read TGTGCCAGTAATCCTAGCGGGGCGAACACCGGGGAGCTGTTTTTT. The whole variable domain, filled in from reference TRBV19 and TRBJ2-2, reads DGGITQSPKYLFRKEGQNVTLSCEQNLNHDAMYWYRQDPGQGLRLIYYSQIVNDFQKGDIAEGYSVSREKKESFPLTVTSAQKNPTAFYLCASNPSGANTGELFFGEGSRLTVL.